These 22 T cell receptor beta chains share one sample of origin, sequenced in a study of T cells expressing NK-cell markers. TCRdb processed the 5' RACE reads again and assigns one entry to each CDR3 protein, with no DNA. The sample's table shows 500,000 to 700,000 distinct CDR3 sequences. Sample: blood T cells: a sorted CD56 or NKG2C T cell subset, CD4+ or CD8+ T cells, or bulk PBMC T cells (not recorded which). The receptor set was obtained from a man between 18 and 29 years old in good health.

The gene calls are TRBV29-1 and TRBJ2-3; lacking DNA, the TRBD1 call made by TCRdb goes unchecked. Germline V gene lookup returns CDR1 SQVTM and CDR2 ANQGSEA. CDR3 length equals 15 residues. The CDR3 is CSVGGTVASTDTQYF.

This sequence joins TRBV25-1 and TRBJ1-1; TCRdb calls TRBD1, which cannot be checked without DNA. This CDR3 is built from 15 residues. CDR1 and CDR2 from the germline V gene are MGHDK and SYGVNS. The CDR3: CASSSPWRVNTEAFF.

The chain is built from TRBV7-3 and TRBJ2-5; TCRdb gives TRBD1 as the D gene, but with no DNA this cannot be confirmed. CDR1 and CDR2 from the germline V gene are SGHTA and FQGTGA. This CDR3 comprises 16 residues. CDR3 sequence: CASSCPGTESLETQYF.

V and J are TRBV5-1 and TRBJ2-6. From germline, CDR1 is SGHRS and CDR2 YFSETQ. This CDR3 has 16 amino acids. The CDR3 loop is CASNPIGVSGANVLTF.

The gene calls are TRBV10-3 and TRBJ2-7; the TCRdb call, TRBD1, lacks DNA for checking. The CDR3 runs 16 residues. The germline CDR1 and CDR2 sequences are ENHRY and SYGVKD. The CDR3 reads CAISEGGGGTTYEQYF.

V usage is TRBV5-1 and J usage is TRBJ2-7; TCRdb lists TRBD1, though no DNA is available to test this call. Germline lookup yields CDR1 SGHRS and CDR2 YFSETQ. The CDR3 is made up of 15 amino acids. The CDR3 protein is CASSLGERRPYEQYF.

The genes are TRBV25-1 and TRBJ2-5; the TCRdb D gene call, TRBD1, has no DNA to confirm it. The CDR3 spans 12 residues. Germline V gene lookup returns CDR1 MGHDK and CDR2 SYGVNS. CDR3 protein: CASSDQGETQYF.

CDR3: CASSLVGGAYEQYF. The chain links TRBV5-1 to TRBJ2-7. CDR3 size: 14 residues. CDR1 SGHRS and CDR2 YFSETQ come from the germline V gene.

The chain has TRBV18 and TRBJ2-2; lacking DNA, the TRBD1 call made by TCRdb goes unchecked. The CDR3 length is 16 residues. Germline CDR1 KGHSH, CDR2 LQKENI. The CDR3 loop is CASSPVRVMNTGELFF. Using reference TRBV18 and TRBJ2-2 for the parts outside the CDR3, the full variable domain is NAGVMQNPRHLVRRRGQEARLRCSPMKGHSHVYWYRQLPEEGLKFMVYLQKENIIDESGMPKERFSAEFPKEGPSILRIQQVVRGDSAAYFCASSPVRVMNTGELFFGEGSRLTVL.

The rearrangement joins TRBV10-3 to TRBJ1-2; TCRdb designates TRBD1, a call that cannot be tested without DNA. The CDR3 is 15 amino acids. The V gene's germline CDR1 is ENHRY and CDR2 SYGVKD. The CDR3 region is CAISESLGDPYGYTF.

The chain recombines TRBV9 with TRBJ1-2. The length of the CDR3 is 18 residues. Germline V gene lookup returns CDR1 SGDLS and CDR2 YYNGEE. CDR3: CASSGPPLEMGLIYGYTF. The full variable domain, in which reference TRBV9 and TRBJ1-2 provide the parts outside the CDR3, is DSGVTQTPKHLITATGQRVTLRCSPRSGDLSVYWYQQSLDQGLQFLIQYYNGEERAKGNILERFSAQQFPDLHSELNLSSLELGDSALYFCASSGPPLEMGLIYGYTFGSGTRLTVV.

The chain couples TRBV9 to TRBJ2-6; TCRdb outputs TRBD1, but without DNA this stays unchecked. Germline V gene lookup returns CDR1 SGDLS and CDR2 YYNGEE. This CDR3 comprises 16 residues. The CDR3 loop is CASSLEGQGGANVLTF.

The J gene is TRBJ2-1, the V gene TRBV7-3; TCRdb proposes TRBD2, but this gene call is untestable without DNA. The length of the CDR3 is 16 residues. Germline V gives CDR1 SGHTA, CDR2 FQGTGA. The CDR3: CASSFMGLASYNEQFF.

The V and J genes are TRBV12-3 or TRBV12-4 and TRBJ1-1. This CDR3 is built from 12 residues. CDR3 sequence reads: CASRGDDTEAFF.

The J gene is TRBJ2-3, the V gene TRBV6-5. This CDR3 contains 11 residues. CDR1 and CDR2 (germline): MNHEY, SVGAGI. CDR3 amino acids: CATKRGDTQYF.

CDR3 residues: CSADRGSETQYF. The chain employs TRBV29-1 and TRBJ2-5; the D call of TRBD1 rests on TCRdb alone, since no DNA is present to check it. The germline CDR1 and CDR2 sequences are SQVTM and ANQGSEA. The CDR3 runs to 12 residues.

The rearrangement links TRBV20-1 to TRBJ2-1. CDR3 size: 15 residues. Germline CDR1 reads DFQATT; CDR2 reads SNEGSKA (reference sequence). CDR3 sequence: CSALMVQRLDNEQFF.

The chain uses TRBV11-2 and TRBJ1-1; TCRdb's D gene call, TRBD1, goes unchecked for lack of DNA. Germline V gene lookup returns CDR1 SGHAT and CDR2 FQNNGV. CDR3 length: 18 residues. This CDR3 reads CASSPAPGQGWTNTEAFF.

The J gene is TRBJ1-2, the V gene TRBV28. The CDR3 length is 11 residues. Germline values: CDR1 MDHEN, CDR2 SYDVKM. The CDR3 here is CASSPRLGYTF.

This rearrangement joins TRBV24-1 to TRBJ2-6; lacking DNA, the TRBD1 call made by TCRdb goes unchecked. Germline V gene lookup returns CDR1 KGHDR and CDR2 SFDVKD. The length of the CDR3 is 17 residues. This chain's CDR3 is CATSDPTVSSGANVLTF.

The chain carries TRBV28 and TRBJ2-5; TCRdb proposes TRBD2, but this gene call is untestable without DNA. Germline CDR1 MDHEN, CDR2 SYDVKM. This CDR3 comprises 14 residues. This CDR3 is CASSFPRVQETQYF.

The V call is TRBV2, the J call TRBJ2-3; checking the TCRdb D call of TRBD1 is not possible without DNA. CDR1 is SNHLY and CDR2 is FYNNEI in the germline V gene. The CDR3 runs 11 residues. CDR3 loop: CASRSGTGKNF.